These 2 T cell receptor beta chains were all obtained from the same sample, sequenced in a study of siplizumab effects on memory and regulatory T cells. Assay: immunoSEQ multiplex PCR; the TCRdb copy retains only in-frame clones and omits some. The sample has over 85,000 clones, 92% seen once. The sequenced material came from CD4+ T cells sorted from blood. These receptors originate from a human donor in good health.

CDR3 DNA: TGTGCCAGCAGTGCACTAACGGGGACTAGCGGGAGGGCCGTCGACATTCAGTACTTC. Translated, it gives CASSALTGTSGRAVDIQYF. The gene calls are TRBV28 and TRBJ2-4; TRBD2 matches at 16 bases. This CDR3 comprises 19 residues. V was pared by 5 bases and J by 8 bases, with 15 bases of the junction left unmatched. From germline, CDR1 is MDHEN and CDR2 SYDVKM. Variable domain in full (rest from reference TRBV28 and TRBJ2-4): DVKVTQSSRYLVKRTGEKVFLECVQDMDHENMFWYRQDPGLGLRLIYFSYDVKMKEKGDIPEGYSVSREKKERFSLILESASTNQTSMYLCASSALTGTSGRAVDIQYFGAGTRLSVL.

The chain couples TRBV6-1 to TRBJ2-1; D unresolved. V was clipped by 4 bases and J by 3 bases, with 4 bases between them. The germline V gene has CDR1 MNHNS and CDR2 SASEGT. This CDR3 region has 12 residues. In DNA form, the CDR3 reads TGTGCCAGCAGTGTTGACTACAATGAGCAGTTCTTC. Translating gives CASSVDYNEQFF.